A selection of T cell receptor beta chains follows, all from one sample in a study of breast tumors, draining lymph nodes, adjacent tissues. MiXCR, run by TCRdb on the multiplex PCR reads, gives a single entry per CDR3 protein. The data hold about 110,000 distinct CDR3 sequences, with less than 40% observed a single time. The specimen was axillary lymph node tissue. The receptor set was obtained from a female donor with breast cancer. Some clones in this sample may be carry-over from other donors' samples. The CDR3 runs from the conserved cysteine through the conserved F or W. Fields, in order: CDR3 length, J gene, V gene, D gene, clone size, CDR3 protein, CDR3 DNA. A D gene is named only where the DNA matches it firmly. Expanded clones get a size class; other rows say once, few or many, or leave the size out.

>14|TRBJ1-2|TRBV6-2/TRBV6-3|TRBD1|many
CASRYSGQKGGYTF
TGTGCCAGCAGATACTCGGGACAGAAAGGTGGCTACACCTTC
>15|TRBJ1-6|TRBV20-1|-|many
CSAMREGDNNSPLHF
TGCAGTGCTATGAGAGAGGGAGACAATAATTCACCCCTCCACTTT
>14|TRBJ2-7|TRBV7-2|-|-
CASSQGTLIYEQYF
TGTGCCAGCAGTCAGGGGACGTTAATCTACGAGCAGTACTTC
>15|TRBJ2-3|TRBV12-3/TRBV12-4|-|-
CASSFTVGSTDTQYF
TGTGCCAGCAGTTTCACAGTGGGGAGCACAGATACGCAGTATTTT
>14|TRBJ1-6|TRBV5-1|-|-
CASSKTGDDSPLHF
TGCGCCAGCAGCAAGACAGGTGACGATTCACCCCTCCACTTT
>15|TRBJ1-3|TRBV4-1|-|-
CASSREGTAANTIYF
TGCGCCAGCAGCCGAGAAGGAACAGCTGCAAACACCATATATTTT
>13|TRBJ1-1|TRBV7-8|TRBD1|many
CASSWDRDAEAFF
TGTGCCAGCAGCTGGGACAGGGACGCTGAAGCTTTCTTT
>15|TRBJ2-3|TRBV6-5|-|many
CASSYSLATTDTQYF
TGTGCCAGCAGTTACAGTCTAGCAACCACAGATACGCAGTATTTT
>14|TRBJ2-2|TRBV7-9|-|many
CASSLGDNTGELFF
TGTGCCAGCAGCTTAGGAGATAACACCGGGGAGCTGTTTTTT
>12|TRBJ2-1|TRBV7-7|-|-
CASKASYNEQFF
TGTGCTAGTAAGGCCTCCTACAATGAGCAGTTCTTC
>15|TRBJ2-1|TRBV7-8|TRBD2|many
CASSLREGRGNEQFF
TGTGCCAGCAGCTTGCGGGAGGGCCGCGGCAATGAGCAGTTCTTC
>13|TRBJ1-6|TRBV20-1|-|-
CSASTFGDSPLHF
TGCAGTGCGTCAACATTTGGGGATTCACCCCTCCACTTT
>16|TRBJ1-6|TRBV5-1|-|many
CASSRTPSSYNSPLHF
TGCGCCAGCAGCCGGACCCCGAGCTCCTATAATTCACCCCTCCACTTT